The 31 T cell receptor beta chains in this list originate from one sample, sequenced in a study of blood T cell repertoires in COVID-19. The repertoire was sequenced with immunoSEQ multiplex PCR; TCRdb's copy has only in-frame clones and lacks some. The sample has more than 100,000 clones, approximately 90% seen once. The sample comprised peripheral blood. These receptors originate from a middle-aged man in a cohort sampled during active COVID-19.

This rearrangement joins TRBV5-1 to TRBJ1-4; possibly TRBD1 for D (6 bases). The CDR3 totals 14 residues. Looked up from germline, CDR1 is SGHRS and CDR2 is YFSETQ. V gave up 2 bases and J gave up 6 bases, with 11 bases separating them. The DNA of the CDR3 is TGCGCCAGCAGCTTAAGGGCAGGGGATGAAAAACTGTTTTTT. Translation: CASSLRAGDEKLFF.

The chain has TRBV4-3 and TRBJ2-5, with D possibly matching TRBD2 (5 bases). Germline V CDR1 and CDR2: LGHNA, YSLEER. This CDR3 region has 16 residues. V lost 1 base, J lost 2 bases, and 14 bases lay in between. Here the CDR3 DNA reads TGCGCCAGCAGCCAAGCCCTTAGAGGCGGGCAAGAGACCCAGTACTTC. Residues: CASSQALRGGQETQYF.

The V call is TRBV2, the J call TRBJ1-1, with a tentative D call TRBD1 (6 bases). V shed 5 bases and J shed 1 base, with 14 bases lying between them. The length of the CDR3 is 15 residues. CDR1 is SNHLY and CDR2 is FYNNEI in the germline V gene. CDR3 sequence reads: CASSLKGEKNTEAFF. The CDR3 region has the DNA TGTGCCAGCAGTTTAAAGGGGGAGAAGAACACTGAAGCTTTCTTT.

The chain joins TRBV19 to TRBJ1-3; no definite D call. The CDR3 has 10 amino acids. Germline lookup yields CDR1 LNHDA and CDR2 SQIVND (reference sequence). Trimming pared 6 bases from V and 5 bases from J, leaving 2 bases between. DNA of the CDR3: TGTGCCAGTAGCAGAAACACCATATATTTT. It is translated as CASSRNTIYF.

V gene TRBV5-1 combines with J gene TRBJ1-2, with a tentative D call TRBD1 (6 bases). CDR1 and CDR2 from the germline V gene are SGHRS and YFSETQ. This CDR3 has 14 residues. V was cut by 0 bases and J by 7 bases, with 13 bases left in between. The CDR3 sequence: CASSLARGFGGYTF. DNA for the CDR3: TGCGCCAGCAGCTTGGCAAGGGGGTTTGGTGGCTACACCTTC.

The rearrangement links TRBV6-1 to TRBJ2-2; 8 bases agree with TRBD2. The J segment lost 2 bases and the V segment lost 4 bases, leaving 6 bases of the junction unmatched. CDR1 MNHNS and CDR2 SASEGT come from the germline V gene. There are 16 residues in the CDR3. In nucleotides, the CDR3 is TGTGCCAGCAGTGTTTCTGCGGGGGGAAACACCGGGGAGCTGTTTTTT. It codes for CASSVSAGGNTGELFF.

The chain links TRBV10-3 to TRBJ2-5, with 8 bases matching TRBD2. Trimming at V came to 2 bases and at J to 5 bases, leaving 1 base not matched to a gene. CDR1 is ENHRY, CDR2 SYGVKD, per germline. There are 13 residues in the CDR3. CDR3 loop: CAISEGGGETQYF. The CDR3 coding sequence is TGTGCCATCAGTGAGGGCGGGGGGGAGACCCAGTACTTC.

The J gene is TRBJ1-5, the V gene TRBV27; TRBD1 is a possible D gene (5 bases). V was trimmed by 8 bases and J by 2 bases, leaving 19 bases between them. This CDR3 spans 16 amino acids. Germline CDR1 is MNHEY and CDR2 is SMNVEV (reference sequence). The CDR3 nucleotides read TGTGCCAGCCGCCTCGGGGCGGGGATGGGCAATCAGCCCCAGCATTTT. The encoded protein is CASRLGAGMGNQPQHF.

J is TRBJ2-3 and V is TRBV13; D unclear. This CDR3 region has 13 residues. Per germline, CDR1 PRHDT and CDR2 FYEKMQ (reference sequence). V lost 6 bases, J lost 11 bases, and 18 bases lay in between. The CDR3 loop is CASRSLGERKQYF. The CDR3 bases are TGTGCCAGCAGATCCTTAGGAGAGAGGAAGCAGTATTTT.

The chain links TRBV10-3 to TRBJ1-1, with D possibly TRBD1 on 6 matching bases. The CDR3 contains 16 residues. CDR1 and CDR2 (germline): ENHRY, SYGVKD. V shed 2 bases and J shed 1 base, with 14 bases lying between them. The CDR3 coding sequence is TGTGCCATCAGTGAGGGCGAGACAGGTGGGAACACTGAAGCTTTCTTT. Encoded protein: CAISEGETGGNTEAFF.

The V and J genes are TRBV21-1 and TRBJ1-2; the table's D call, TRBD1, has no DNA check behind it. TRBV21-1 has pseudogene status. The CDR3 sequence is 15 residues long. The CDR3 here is CASSVEGAINYGYTF. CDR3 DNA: TGTGCCAGCAGCGTGGAGGGGGCGATTAACTATGGCTACACCTTC.

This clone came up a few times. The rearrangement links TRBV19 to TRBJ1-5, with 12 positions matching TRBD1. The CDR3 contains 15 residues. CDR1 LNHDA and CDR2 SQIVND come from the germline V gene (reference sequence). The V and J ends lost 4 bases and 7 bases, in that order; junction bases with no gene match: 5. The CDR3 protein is CASSSGTGGRQPQHF. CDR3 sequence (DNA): TGTGCCAGTAGTAGTGGGACAGGGGGCCGACAGCCCCAGCATTTT.

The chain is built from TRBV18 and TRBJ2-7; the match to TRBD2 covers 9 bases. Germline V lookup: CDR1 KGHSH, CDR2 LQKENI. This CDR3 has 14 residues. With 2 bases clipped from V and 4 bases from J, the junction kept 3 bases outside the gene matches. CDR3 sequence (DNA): TGTGCCAGCTCACCAGGGCTAGCGGGGTACGAGCAGTACTTC. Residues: CASSPGLAGYEQYF. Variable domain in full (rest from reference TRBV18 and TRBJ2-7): NAGVMQNPRHLVRRRGQEARLRCSPMKGHSHVYWYRQLPEEGLKFMVYLQKENIIDESGMPKERFSAEFPKEGPSILRIQQVVRGDSAAYFCASSPGLAGYEQYFGPGTRLTVT.

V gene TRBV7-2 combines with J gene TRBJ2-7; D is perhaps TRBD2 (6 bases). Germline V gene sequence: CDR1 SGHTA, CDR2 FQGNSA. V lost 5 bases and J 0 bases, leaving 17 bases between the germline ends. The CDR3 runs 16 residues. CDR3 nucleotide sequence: TGTGCCAGCAGCACACCCCTAGTCGGGAGCTCCTACGAGCAGTACTTC. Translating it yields CASSTPLVGSSYEQYF.

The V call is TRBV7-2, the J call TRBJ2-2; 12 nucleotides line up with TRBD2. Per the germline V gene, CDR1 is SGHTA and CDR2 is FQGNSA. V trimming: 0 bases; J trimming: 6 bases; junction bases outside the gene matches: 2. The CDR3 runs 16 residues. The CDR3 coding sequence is TGTGCCAGCAGCTTAGCTCTAGCGGGGGGGTCCGGGGAGCTGTTTTTT. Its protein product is CASSLALAGGSGELFF.

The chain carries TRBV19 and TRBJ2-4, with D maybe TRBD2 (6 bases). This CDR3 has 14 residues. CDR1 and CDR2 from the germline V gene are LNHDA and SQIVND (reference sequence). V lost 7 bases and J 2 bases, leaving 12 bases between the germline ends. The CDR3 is CASKPGSTKNIQYF. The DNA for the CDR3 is TGTGCCAGTAAGCCCGGGAGCACCAAAAACATTCAGTACTTC.

CDR3 loop: CASSPVQGAYEQYF. CDR3 nucleotides: TGTGCCAGCTCACCAGTACAGGGAGCCTACGAGCAGTACTTC. J is TRBJ2-7 and V is TRBV18; tentatively, D is TRBD1 (6 bases). The germline CDR1 and CDR2 sequences are KGHSH and LQKENI. This CDR3 is 14 amino acids long. The germline V and J ends were trimmed by 2 bases and 2 bases, with 10 bases remaining between them.

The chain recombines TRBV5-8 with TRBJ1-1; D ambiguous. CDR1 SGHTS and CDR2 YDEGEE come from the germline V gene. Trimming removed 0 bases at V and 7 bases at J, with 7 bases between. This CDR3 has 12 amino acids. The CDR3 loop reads CASSLVRNEAFF. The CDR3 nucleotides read TGTGCCAGCAGCTTGGTCAGAAATGAAGCTTTCTTT.

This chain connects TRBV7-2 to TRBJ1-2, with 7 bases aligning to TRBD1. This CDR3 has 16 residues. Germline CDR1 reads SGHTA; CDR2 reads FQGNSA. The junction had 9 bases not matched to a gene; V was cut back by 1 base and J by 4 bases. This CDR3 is CASSLVDRVSPYGYTF. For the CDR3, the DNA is TGTGCCAGCAGCTTAGTTGACAGGGTGTCTCCCTATGGCTACACCTTC.

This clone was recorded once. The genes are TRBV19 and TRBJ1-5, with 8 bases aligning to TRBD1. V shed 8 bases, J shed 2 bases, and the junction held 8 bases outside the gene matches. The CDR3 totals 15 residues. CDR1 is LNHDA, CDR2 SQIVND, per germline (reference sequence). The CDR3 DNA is TGTGCCAGTTGGGATAGACAGGGGCGCAATCAGCCCCAGCATTTT. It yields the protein CASWDRQGRNQPQHF.

This chain's CDR3 is CASSTGTENSPLHF. CDR3 in DNA: TGTGCCAGCTCAACCGGGACAGAGAATTCACCCCTCCACTTT. The chain uses TRBV18 and TRBJ1-6; 7 positions match TRBD1. CDR3 length: 14 residues. CDR1 KGHSH and CDR2 LQKENI come from the germline V gene. The V and J ends lost 5 bases and 7 bases, in that order; junction bases with no gene match: 5.

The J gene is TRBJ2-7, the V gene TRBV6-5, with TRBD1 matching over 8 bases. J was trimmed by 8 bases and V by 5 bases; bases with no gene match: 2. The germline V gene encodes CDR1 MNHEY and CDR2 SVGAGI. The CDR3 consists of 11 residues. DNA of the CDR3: TGTGCCAGCAGTACAGGGGGTAAGCAGTACGTC. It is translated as CASSTGGKQYV.

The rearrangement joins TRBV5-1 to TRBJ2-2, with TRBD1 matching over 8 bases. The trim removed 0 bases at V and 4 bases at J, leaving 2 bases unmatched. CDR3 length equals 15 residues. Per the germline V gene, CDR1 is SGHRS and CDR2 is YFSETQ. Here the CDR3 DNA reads TGCGCCAGCAGCTTGGCAGGGGGCGGCACCGGGGAGCTGTTTTTT. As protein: CASSLAGGGTGELFF.

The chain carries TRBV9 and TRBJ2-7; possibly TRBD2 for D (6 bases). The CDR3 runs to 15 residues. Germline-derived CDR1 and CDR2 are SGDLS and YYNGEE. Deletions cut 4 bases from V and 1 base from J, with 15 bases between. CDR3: CASSPRDLLSYEQYF. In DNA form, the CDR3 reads TGTGCCAGCAGCCCGCGGGACTTACTTTCCTACGAGCAGTACTTC.

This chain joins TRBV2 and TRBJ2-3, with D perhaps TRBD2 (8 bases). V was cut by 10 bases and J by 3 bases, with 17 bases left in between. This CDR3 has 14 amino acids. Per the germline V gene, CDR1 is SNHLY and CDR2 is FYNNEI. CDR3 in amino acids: CATSSGDRTDTQYF. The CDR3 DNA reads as TGTGCCACGAGTAGCGGGGACAGAACAGATACGCAGTATTTT.

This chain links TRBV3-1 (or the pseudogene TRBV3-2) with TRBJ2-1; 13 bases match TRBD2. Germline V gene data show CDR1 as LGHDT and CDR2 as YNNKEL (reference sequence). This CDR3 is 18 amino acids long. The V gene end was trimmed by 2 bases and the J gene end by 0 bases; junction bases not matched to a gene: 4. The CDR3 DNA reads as TGTGCCAGCAGCCAAAGGACTAGCGGGGGAAGCTCCTACAATGAGCAGTTCTTC. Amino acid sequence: CASSQRTSGGSSYNEQFF.

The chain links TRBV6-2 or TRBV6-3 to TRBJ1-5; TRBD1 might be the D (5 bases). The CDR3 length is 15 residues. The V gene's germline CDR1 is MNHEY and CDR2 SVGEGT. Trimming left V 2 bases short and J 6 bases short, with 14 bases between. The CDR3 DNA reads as TGTGCCAGCAGTTACGGAAGGGGCTTGGGTCAGCCCCAGCATTTT. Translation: CASSYGRGLGQPQHF.

The CDR3 nucleotides are TGTGCTAGTGGTTTGGTACGGGGGGCGAACACTGAAGCTTTCTTT. Translation: CASGLVRGANTEAFF. The gene calls are TRBV12-5 and TRBJ1-1, with D possibly TRBD1 on 6 matching bases. V was pared by 0 bases and J by 1 base, with 9 bases between. This CDR3 has 15 amino acids. Germline V gene lookup returns CDR1 LGHNT and CDR2 FRNRAP.

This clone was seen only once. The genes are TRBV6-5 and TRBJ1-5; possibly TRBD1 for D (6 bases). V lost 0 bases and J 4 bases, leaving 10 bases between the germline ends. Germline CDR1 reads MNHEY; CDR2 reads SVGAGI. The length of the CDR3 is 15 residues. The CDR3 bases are TGTGCCAGCAGTTACTCAGGGGGTCGGAATCAGCCCCAGCATTTT. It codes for CASSYSGGRNQPQHF.

This chain's CDR3 is CASSLALGDEKLFF. CDR3 in DNA: TGCGCCAGCAGCTTGGCCCTGGGAGATGAAAAACTGTTTTTT. This chain uses TRBV5-1 with TRBJ1-4; no definite D call. The CDR3 is made up of 14 amino acids. Trimming took off 0 bases at V and 6 bases at J, with 9 bases between the two ends. Germline V gene lookup returns CDR1 SGHRS and CDR2 YFSETQ.

For the CDR3, the DNA is TGTGCCAGTACCCAGGGGGTAGCGGCTGAAGCTTTCTTT. This sequence encodes CASTQGVAAEAFF. The V and J genes are TRBV19 and TRBJ1-1, with 7 bases fitting TRBD1. CDR1 and CDR2 from the germline V gene are LNHDA and SQIVND (reference sequence). Trimming cost V 7 bases and J 6 bases; bases outside gene matches: 8. The CDR3 contains 13 residues.